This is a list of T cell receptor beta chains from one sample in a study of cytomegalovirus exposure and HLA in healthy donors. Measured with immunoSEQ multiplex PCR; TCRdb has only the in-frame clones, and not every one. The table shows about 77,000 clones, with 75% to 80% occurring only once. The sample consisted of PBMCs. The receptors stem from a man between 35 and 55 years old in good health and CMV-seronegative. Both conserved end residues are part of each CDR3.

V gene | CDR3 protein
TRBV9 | CASSVLAGGADTQYF
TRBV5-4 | CASSFVGPHEQYF
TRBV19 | CASNTDHGNTIYF
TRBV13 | CASSPQTENSPLHF
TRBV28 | CASSLQGAGNQPQHF
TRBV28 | CASSVGDRGEQYF
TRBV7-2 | CASSLGPSGGPWAQYF
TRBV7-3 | CASSLPRPSGANVLTF
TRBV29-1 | CSVALAGVSYEQYF
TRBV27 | CASIITGSTGELFF
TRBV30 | CAWSEILLDRAGAFF
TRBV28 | CASSSGGLGSYEQYF
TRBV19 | CASSRGGGEKLFF
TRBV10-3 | CAISEQLATNEKLFF
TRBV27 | CASSLLGGSSGANVLTF
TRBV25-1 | CASSELAGGSYNSPLHF
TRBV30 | CAWSGTGGDQPQHF
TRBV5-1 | CASSLIRTDTEAFF
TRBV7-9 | CASSLRDSGGYTF
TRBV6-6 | CASSQTDRAQPQHF
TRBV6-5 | CASRPPGQGQKLFF
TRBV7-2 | CASSLGLARAEQYF
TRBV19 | CATGEGPHRATNEKLFF
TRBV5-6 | CASSLAGGAENSPLHF
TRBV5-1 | CASSLDSSSNQPQHF
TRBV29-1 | CSVLALGRAGGTYEQYF
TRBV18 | CASSSTSGTQETQYF
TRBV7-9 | CSSSLLGGGPGSETQYF
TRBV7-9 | CASSPGQGPYEQYF
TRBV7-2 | CASSWQAGDTEAFF
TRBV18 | CASSSGTNEKLFF
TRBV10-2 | CASSQQGPASNQPQHF
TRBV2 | CASSADSVAATEAFF
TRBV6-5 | CASSYSGGNQPQHF
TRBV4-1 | CASSQDLEGVNGAFF
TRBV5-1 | CASSLSGGGTTDTQYF
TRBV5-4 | CASSSPDRGAGNTIYF
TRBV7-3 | CASSRDSYNSPLHF
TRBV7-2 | CASSPRPGTRGTQYF
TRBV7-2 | CASSSPTTYEQYF
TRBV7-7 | CASSPRIGVSSYNEQFF
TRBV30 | CAWDRGTGANVLTF
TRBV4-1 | CASRGSVIYGYTF
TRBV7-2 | CASSSLVAGVDEQFF
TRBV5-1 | CASNGQGNTEAFF
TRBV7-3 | CASSSGTGTYNEQFF
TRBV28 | CASSSQGDNSPLHF
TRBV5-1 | CASSYGTGGGETQYF
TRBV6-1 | CASSGYQVKETQYF
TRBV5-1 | CASSLGQGGTQETQYF
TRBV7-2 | CASSLGGYLQETQYF
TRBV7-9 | CASSFGVAGVLETQYF
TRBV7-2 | CASSFGLAGPSDTQYF
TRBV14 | CASSPRGNEKLFF
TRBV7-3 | CASSPDYRETQYF
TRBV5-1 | CASSPRFGINEKLFF
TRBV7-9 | CASSPAGAYNEQFF
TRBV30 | CAWSLWEEQFF
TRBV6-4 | CASSRDWGSTEAFF